This TCR beta chain was identified in a study of blood T cell repertoires in COVID-19. Unmatched junction bases numbered 13, after V lost 0 bases and J lost 6 bases. This CDR3 is built from 19 residues. Germline V gives CDR1 SGDLS, CDR2 YYNGEE. Original processing notes: Amplification of reference gene primers provided the estimated nucleated cell counts. TCRdb keeps only in-frame clones here, not all; method: immunoSEQ multiplex PCR. The DNA gave D and trimming, while V, J and clone size come from that table. The sample yields approximately 220,000 clones, 75% to 90% seen once. Enrollees, roughly 18 to 89 years old, lived in roughly 24 US areas.

Specimen: PBMCs or T cells enriched from blood (not recorded which). The V gene is TRBV9, the J gene TRBJ2-1, with 12 bases that match TRBD2. The sequence was obtained from a woman between 18 and 30 years old in a cohort exposed to, infected with or recovered from COVID-19 (not recorded which). The CDR3 bases are TGTGCCAGCAGCGTAGCGGTGGGGGGACTAGCGGGCCATATCAATGAGCAGTTCTTC. It encodes CASSVAVGGLAGHINEQFF.